A single sample gave rise to the 18 T cell receptor beta chains below, sequenced in a study of PD-L1 blockade in urothelial cancer. This sample's time point: pretreatment peripheral blood. Sequencing used immunoSEQ multiplex PCR; TCRdb keeps in-frame clones, though not all of them. The data show 58,000 or so clones, with around 81% seen just once and roughly 2.9% held by the top ten. The sample consisted of PBMCs, taken around atezolizumab (anti-PD-L1) treatment. These receptors all come from a man aged 65-85 years with urothelial cancer.

The rearrangement links TRBV7-2 to TRBJ2-5; the match to TRBD2 covers 9 bases. CDR1 is SGHTA and CDR2 is FQGNSA in the germline V gene. The CDR3 runs to 15 residues. Germline trimming cut 1 base from V and 5 bases from J; bases unmatched to any gene: 5. CDR3 nucleotide sequence: TGTGCCAGCAGCTTAGTTGCGGGAGGGGGTGAGACCCAGTACTTC. Translation gives CASSLVAGGGETQYF.

The chain recombines TRBV6-5 with TRBJ2-2; TRBD2 might be the D (6 bases). This CDR3 comprises 14 residues. Trimming shortened V by 6 bases and J by 6 bases, and 14 bases separated the two germline ends. Germline V CDR1 and CDR2: MNHEY, SVGAGI. The CDR3 protein is CASRGSGGAGELFF. The CDR3 DNA reads TGTGCCAGCAGGGGTTCTGGCGGGGCCGGGGAGCTGTTTTTT.

This rearrangement joins TRBV5-1 to TRBJ1-2, with 8 nucleotides matching TRBD1. CDR3 length equals 14 residues. Trimming removed 4 bases from V and 4 bases from J; junction bases left unmatched: 6. The germline CDR1 and CDR2 sequences are SGHRS and YFSETQ. The CDR3 nucleotides read TGCGCCAGCAGCGAGACAGGGGATGCCTATGGCTACACCTTC. The encoded protein is CASSETGDAYGYTF.

The chain carries TRBV14 and TRBJ1-1; D call uncertain. The CDR3 runs to 16 residues. Deletions cut 4 bases from V and 1 base from J, with 16 bases between. CDR1 is SGHDN and CDR2 is FVKESK in the germline V gene. CDR3 in DNA: TGTGCCAGCAGCCGTTTCTTCGGGTCGACGAACACTGAAGCTTTCTTT. Protein product: CASSRFFGSTNTEAFF.

This clone was seen a single time. This rearrangement joins TRBV5-1 to TRBJ2-1, with 7 bases identical to TRBD2. CDR3 length: 16 amino acids. V shed 2 bases and J 3 bases; nucleotides not matched to a gene: 8. Germline CDR1 and CDR2: SGHRS and YFSETQ. The CDR3 loop is CASSLQRGGGYNEQFF. The CDR3 DNA is TGCGCCAGCAGCTTACAGCGGGGTGGCGGCTACAATGAGCAGTTCTTC.

The V gene is TRBV29-1, the J gene TRBJ1-5; D ambiguous. Trimming cost V 4 bases and J 2 bases, with 15 bases left between them. CDR3 length equals 15 residues. CDR1 and CDR2 from the germline V gene are SQVTM and ANQGSEA. The CDR3 here is CSVADGLLGNQPQHF. DNA for the CDR3: TGCAGCGTTGCCGACGGACTTCTGGGCAATCAGCCCCAGCATTTT. Drawing the rest from reference TRBV29-1 and TRBJ1-5, the complete variable domain is SAVISQKPSRDICQRGTSLTIQCQVDSQVTMMFWYRQQPGQSLTLIATANQGSEATYESGFVIDKFPISRPNLTFSTLTVSNMSPEDSSIYLCSVADGLLGNQPQHFGDGTRLSIL.

The rearrangement links TRBV7-2 to TRBJ1-2; 12 bases agree with TRBD1. V shed 6 bases, J shed 11 bases, and the junction held 7 bases outside the gene matches. Per germline, CDR1 SGHTA and CDR2 FQGNSA. The CDR3 covers 13 residues. The CDR3 is CASRGRDRGRYTF. The CDR3, as DNA: TGTGCCAGCAGGGGCCGGGACAGGGGGCGGTACACCTTC.

V and J are TRBV11-1 and TRBJ1-1, with TRBD1 matching 7 bases. V lost 5 bases, J lost 5 bases, and 5 bases stayed unmatched. The CDR3 totals 13 residues. CDR1 and CDR2 (germline): SGHAT, FQDESV (reference sequence). The CDR3 nucleotides read TGTGCCAGCAGCGCGGACAGGCTAACTGAAGCTTTCTTT. This codes for CASSADRLTEAFF.

The chain combines TRBV7-3 with TRBJ2-7, with 10 bases lining up with TRBD1. V trimming: 6 bases; J trimming: 6 bases; junction bases outside the gene matches: 8. Looked up from germline, CDR1 is SGHTA and CDR2 is FQGTGA. The CDR3 consists of 14 residues. CDR3 residues: CASRYGQGGSEQYF. The CDR3 bases are TGTGCCAGCAGATATGGACAGGGGGGTAGCGAGCAGTACTTC.

This chain connects TRBV4-1 to TRBJ2-4, with 13 bases aligning to TRBD2. V lost 0 bases and J lost 6; bases outside the gene matches: 2. Germline CDR1 is MGHRA and CDR2 is YSYEKL. The CDR3 covers 16 residues. CDR3 sequence (DNA): TGCGCCAGCAGCCAAGAGGGGACTAGCGGGACAAACATTCAGTACTTC. It specifies CASSQEGTSGTNIQYF.

V and J are TRBV9 and TRBJ2-3; 9 bases fit TRBD1. Germline V gives CDR1 SGDLS, CDR2 YYNGEE. Trimming at V came to 3 bases and at J to 3 bases, leaving 5 bases not matched to a gene. The CDR3 sequence is 15 residues long. CDR3 nucleotides: TGTGCCAGCAGCGAGGGACAGGGAGGGACAGATACGCAGTATTTT. Translated, it gives CASSEGQGGTDTQYF.

The chain couples TRBV6-4 to TRBJ2-2; D not resolved. V lost 5 bases to trimming and J lost 0 bases, with 7 bases between them. Germline values: CDR1 MRHNA, CDR2 SNTAGT. This CDR3 is 14 amino acids long. CDR3 coding DNA: TGTGCCAGCAGTAAGAGCGCGAACACCGGGGAGCTGTTTTTT. Its protein is CASSKSANTGELFF.

The chain uses TRBV28 and TRBJ1-1, with D tentatively TRBD1 (6 bases). The germline V and J ends were trimmed by 8 bases and 4 bases, with 11 bases remaining between them. This CDR3 is 12 amino acids long. Germline values: CDR1 MDHEN, CDR2 SYDVKM. CDR3 DNA sequence: TGTGCCAGCCGCAGAGGGGGCACTGAAGCTTTCTTT. Translating it yields CASRRGGTEAFF.

In DNA form, the CDR3 reads TGTGCCAGCAGCTTGGGACTAGCGGACAATGAGCAGTTCTTC. It specifies CASSLGLADNEQFF. The chain is built from TRBV7-9 and TRBJ2-1; 11 nucleotides align to TRBD2. The CDR3 runs 14 residues. Germline CDR1 and CDR2: SEHNR and FQNEAQ (reference sequence). V gave up 3 bases and J gave up 5 bases; unmatched junction bases: 0.

V usage is TRBV6-4 and J usage is TRBJ2-3, with D possibly being TRBD1 (5 bases). Germline values: CDR1 MRHNA, CDR2 SNTAGT. There are 13 residues in the CDR3. The V and J ends lost 8 bases and 5 bases respectively, with 14 bases between them. The chain's CDR3 is CASRTRGKDTQYF. CDR3 nucleotide sequence: TGTGCCAGCCGGACAAGGGGTAAAGATACGCAGTATTTT.

V gene TRBV5-1 combines with J gene TRBJ2-7; tentative D call: TRBD1 (5 bases). The CDR3 has 13 residues. The V gene lost 0 bases and the J gene lost 7 bases, with 11 bases spanning the gap. Per the germline V gene, CDR1 is SGHRS and CDR2 is YFSETQ. CDR3: CASSLGQSFEQYF. In DNA form, the CDR3 reads TGCGCCAGCAGCTTGGGACAGTCGTTTGAGCAGTACTTC.

This sequence joins TRBV20-1 and TRBJ1-2, with D perhaps TRBD1 (5 bases). V was clipped by 3 bases and J by 6 bases, with 8 bases between them. CDR3 length: 11 residues. Germline lookup yields CDR1 DFQATT and CDR2 SNEGSKA (reference sequence). CDR3 region: CSASWGDGYTF. The CDR3 DNA is TGCAGTGCTAGTTGGGGGGATGGCTACACCTTC.

The chain joins TRBV2 to TRBJ1-5, with TRBD1 as a possible D gene (6 bases). The V end was cut by 5 bases, the J end by 2 bases, with 13 bases between. Germline CDR1 SNHLY, CDR2 FYNNEI. CDR3 length: 15 residues. In DNA form, the CDR3 reads TGTGCCAGCAGTTACAGGGAAAGTGGCAATCAGCCCCAGCATTTT. Its translation: CASSYRESGNQPQHF.